Included here is one TCR beta chain sequence, with context. The antigen remains unidentified. This sequence may be a read error, since a much larger clone differs from it by one base. This sample was taken from a study of molecular identifiers for immune sequencing clone quantification. The study's findings and limits: Clones exceeding 20 RNA copies carried over 97% of effector molecules but under 1% of naive-cell molecules.

There are 13 residues in the CDR3. V lost 3 bases to trimming and J lost 3 bases, with 8 bases between them. CDR1 is SQVTM and CDR2 is ANQGSEA in the germline V gene. TCRdb independently ran MiXCR on the PCR reads; one entry per CDR3 protein. The sample holds more than 550,000 distinct CDR3 sequences; roughly 23% are singletons and the top ten take 0.7% to 0.95%. The specimen sequenced was naive CD8+ T cells from blood, with Jurkat cell RNA spiked in. The sample's subset: FACS-sorted CD8+CD4-CCR7+CD45RA+ naive T cells. The chain carries TRBV29-1 and TRBJ2-2; D is ambiguous. This TCR came from a human donor in good health. Some libraries in this study had Jurkat cell RNA spiked in. In nucleotides, the CDR3 is TGCAGCGTTGAGGTGGAAGACACCGGGGAGCTGTTTTTT. The encoded protein is CSVEVEDTGELFF.